These 8 T cell receptor beta chains were all obtained from the same sample, sequenced in a study of T-cell memory formation after mild COVID-19 (dated by TCRdb to the early 2020s). The library was built by means of 5' RACE. TCRdb names Illumina NovaSeq 6000 as the instrument used. TCRdb passed the public sequencing reads through fastp at Q25 and MiXCR, retaining productive beta sequences. CDR3 protein sequences are deduplicated, and each keeps its most common genes and DNA. The sample yields about 360,000 distinct CDR3 sequences; 10% to 15% were counted once. About 22% of the sample lies in the top ten. The material sequenced was PBMCs or a T cell subset sorted from them (not recorded which). The receptors stem from a man aged 18 to 29 who had mild COVID-19 (a few samples of this study predate the infection). The sample titles of this study are shuffled in the database, so cell type and time point are left out; the donor was told from shared clones.

This clonotype has ten or more counts. The DNA for the CDR3 is TGTGCCAGCAGCCCCGGGGGGACGAGCCCCAATGAGCAGTTCTTC. Amino acid sequence: CASSPGGTSPNEQFF. This chain uses TRBV9 with TRBJ2-1; TRBD2 matches at 7 bases. With V trimmed by 4 bases and J by 6 bases, 10 bases remained unmatched. Per germline, CDR1 SGDLS and CDR2 YYNGEE. CDR3 size: 15 residues. Full variable domain (missing parts from reference TRBV9 and TRBJ2-1): DSGVTQTPKHLITATGQRVTLRCSPRSGDLSVYWYQQSLDQGLQFLIQYYNGEERAKGNILERFSAQQFPDLHSELNLSSLELGDSALYFCASSPGGTSPNEQFFGPGTRLTVL.

This chain links TRBV4-2 with TRBJ2-3; D may be TRBD2 (6 bases). The CDR3 has 13 residues. The germline gives CDR1 LGHNA, CDR2 YNFKEQ. Trimming removed 6 bases at V and 2 bases at J, with 9 bases between. The CDR3 reads CASRGGPTDTQYF. The CDR3 DNA reads TGTGCCAGCAGGGGAGGACCCACAGATACGCAGTATTTT.

The table lists this clonotype with a few counts. The genes are TRBV6-1 and TRBJ1-6; no firm D call. The V gene's germline CDR1 is MNHNS and CDR2 SASEGT. CDR3 size: 17 residues. Trimming stripped 2 bases from V and 1 base from J, with 12 bases between. The CDR3 coding sequence is TGTGCCAGCAGTGAACCCCGGGTTGGGTCCTATAATTCACCCCTCCACTTT. It encodes CASSEPRVGSYNSPLHF.

The genes are TRBV5-6 and TRBJ2-3, with no clear D. Trimming took off 9 bases at V and 3 bases at J, with 17 bases between the two ends. Germline V gene lookup returns CDR1 SGHDT and CDR2 YYEEEE. This CDR3 comprises 14 residues. The CDR3 protein is CATRERGRTDTQYF. The DNA of the CDR3 is TGTGCCACCCGCGAACGCGGACGGACAGATACGCAGTATTTT.

The gene calls are TRBV7-9 and TRBJ1-1; D gene ambiguous. In germline, CDR1 is SEHNR, CDR2 FQNEAQ (reference sequence). V lost 7 bases and J lost 5, with 14 bases in between. The CDR3 contains 13 residues. This CDR3 is CASIHPSGTEAFF. The CDR3 nucleotides read TGTGCCAGCATCCATCCATCCGGGACTGAAGCTTTCTTT.

This clonotype was found a few times. This chain links TRBV2 with TRBJ2-6; a possible D gene is TRBD2 (6 bases). This CDR3 is built from 13 residues. Germline values: CDR1 SNHLY, CDR2 FYNNEI. CDR3 nucleotides: TGTGCTAGCGGTTATACTGGGGCCAACGTCCTGACTTTC. As protein: CASGYTGANVLTF. The complete variable domain, with remaining parts taken from reference TRBV2 and TRBJ2-6, reads EPEVTQTPSHQVTQMGQEVILRCVPISNHLYFYWYRQILGQKVEFLVSFYNNEISEKSEIFDDQFSVERPDGSNFTLKIRSTKLEDSAMYFCASGYTGANVLTFGAGSRLTVL.

The chain links TRBV6-5 to TRBJ2-4; 13 nucleotides line up with TRBD2. The junction had 13 bases not matched to a gene; V was cut back by 2 bases and J by 0 bases. CDR3 size: 21 residues. Germline CDR1 and CDR2: MNHEY and SVGAGI. The CDR3 reads CASSYPPGLAGDPSAKNIQYF. CDR3 in DNA: TGTGCCAGCAGTTACCCCCCCGGACTAGCGGGGGACCCCTCAGCCAAAAACATTCAGTACTTC.

This clonotype was observed a handful of times. V usage is TRBV11-2 and J usage is TRBJ2-1; TRBD1 might be the D (5 bases). The ends were cut back, 5 bases at V and 4 bases at J, with 15 bases in the middle. This CDR3 is 15 amino acids long. The germline V gene has CDR1 SGHAT and CDR2 FQNNGV. The chain's CDR3 is CASSHLGVGYNEQFF. The CDR3 DNA follows: TGTGCCAGCAGCCATCTAGGGGTAGGGTACAATGAGCAGTTCTTC.